This T cell receptor (beta chain) appears in the sequencing data of a study of blood T cell repertoires in COVID-19. For the study at large: The origin of the acute and convalescent COVID-19 samples was the United States, Italy and Spain. The analysed material was cDNA or gDNA that came from T cells, B-cell-depleted T cells, or PBMCs.

This table comes from immunoSEQ multiplex PCR, and its TCRdb copy is limited to in-frame clones, with some not included. The data contain under 250,000 clones, approximately 85% of them singletons. The CDR3 extends over 14 amino acids. Trimming removed 7 bases at V and 1 base at J, with 14 bases between. CDR1 is MDHEN and CDR2 is SYDVKM in the germline V gene. The chain carries TRBV28 and TRBJ2-7, with D tentatively TRBD2 (6 bases). This clonotype originated in a man older than 75 with acute or convalescent COVID-19. The sample taken for sequencing was peripheral blood. CDR3 sequence reads: CASIAGGSSYEQYF. The CDR3 region has the DNA TGTGCCAGCATAGCTGGGGGGTCTTCCTACGAGCAGTACTTC.